This TCR beta chain was identified in a study of beta chain features in type 1 diabetes. Study at large: Regarding age, gender and cell yields, patients proved similar to healthy donors.

Post-sort purity exceeded 95% for all sorted populations. The V gene end was trimmed by 4 bases and the J gene end by 1 base; junction bases not matched to a gene: 7. This CDR3 contains 15 residues. The germline V gene has CDR1 SQVTM and CDR2 ANQGSEA. Study-level findings and limits: Naive, central memory and regulatory TCRB repertoires appeared more similar among patients than healthy donors. Still unanswered here is whether HLA type influences TCRB rearrangement. When Type 1 diabetes patients were examined, their TCRB CDR3s proved moderately but significantly shorter in all four CD4+ subsets.

Investigators reverse transcribed all isolated RNA, so they sequenced expressed TCRB transcripts. Clones were sequenced by immunoSEQ multiplex PCR, and TCRdb holds only the in-frame ones, with some missing. The sample contains hundreds of thousands of clones, over 11% of which appear only once. This clone came up a few times. Antigen unknown. The TCR comes from a man younger than 35 with type 1 diabetes. The sample comprised naive CD4+ T cells from blood. The chain employs TRBV29-1 and TRBJ1-5, with 7 bases that match TRBD1. The CDR3 bases are TGCAGCGTTGGGTCAGGGGGTGGGAGCAATCAGCCCCAGCATTTT. This encodes CSVGSGGGSNQPQHF.